The 5 T cell receptor beta chains presented below share a single source sample, sequenced in a study of cytomegalovirus exposure and HLA in healthy donors. Primers included in the PCR were 60 Vbeta and 13 Jbeta primers. Here immunoSEQ multiplex PCR was the method, and the copy in TCRdb shows in-frame clones only, minus some. The table includes around 150,000 clones, 60% to 85% detected once. The sample consisted of PBMCs. Every receptor here comes from a woman in her fifties or sixties in good health and CMV-seropositive.

The V and J genes are TRBV27 and TRBJ2-2; tentatively, D is TRBD1 (5 bases). Trimming left V 4 bases short and J 2 bases short, with 11 bases between. Germline CDR1 and CDR2: MNHEY and SMNVEV (reference sequence). The CDR3 sequence is 15 residues long. The CDR3 sequence is CASSSSTENTGELFF. Written as DNA, the CDR3 is TGTGCCAGCAGTTCCTCGACAGAAAACACCGGGGAGCTGTTTTTT.

The chain couples TRBV5-1 to TRBJ2-5, with D perhaps matching TRBD2 (5 bases). Looked up from germline, CDR1 is SGHRS and CDR2 is YFSETQ. This CDR3 region has 14 residues. V shed 3 bases and J shed 5 bases, with 14 bases lying between them. CDR3 nucleotide sequence: TGCGCCAGCAGCTCCTTTGGACTTGGGGAGACCCAGTACTTC. As protein: CASSSFGLGETQYF.

This clone was detected only a few times. This CDR3 is also generated by other DNA sequences in the sample. V gene TRBV6-1 combines with J gene TRBJ1-1; 7 bases align to TRBD1. CDR1 MNHNS and CDR2 SASEGT come from the germline V gene. The trim removed 7 bases at V and 7 bases at J, leaving 9 bases unmatched. CDR3 length equals 13 residues. The CDR3 DNA sequence: TGTGCCAGCAATCCGACAGGGCTTAGTGAAGCTTTCTTT. Protein sequence: CASNPTGLSEAFF.

The CDR3 loop is CSVEEHTTGPMNTEAFF. DNA for the CDR3: TGCAGCGTTGAAGAACATACGACAGGGCCGATGAACACTGAAGCTTTCTTT. The chain has TRBV29-1 and TRBJ1-1; 7 bases fit TRBD1. The CDR3 is 17 amino acids. J gave up 0 bases and V 0 bases, and 10 bases lay outside the gene matches. Germline CDR1 reads SQVTM; CDR2 reads ANQGSEA.

This sequence joins TRBV5-1 and TRBJ2-3; D is ambiguous. Per the germline V gene, CDR1 is SGHRS and CDR2 is YFSETQ. The CDR3 extends over 14 amino acids. The ends were cut back, 2 bases at V and 2 bases at J, with 9 bases in the middle. The CDR3: CASSFERDTDTQYF. The DNA of the CDR3 is TGCGCCAGCAGCTTTGAGAGAGACACAGATACGCAGTATTTT.